Below are 17 T cell receptor beta chains sequenced from a single sample in a study of CDR3 diversity in severe acne. TCRdb fed the PCR reads into MiXCR, producing one record per CDR3 protein. The sample lists around 94,000 distinct CDR3 sequences; more than 45% were seen once. The source material was blood. The receptors derive from a male donor with acne.

This sequence joins TRBV9 and TRBJ2-5; maybe TRBD1 (5 bases). The V gene lost 2 bases and the J gene lost 4 bases, with 18 bases spanning the gap. Germline CDR1 reads SGDLS; CDR2 reads YYNGEE. This CDR3 is built from 16 residues. The CDR3 nucleotides read TGTGCCAGCAGCGTCTACGTCCGGCAGGGTTCAGAGACCCAGTACTTC. It specifies CASSVYVRQGSETQYF.

This clonotype has a count of ten or more. The chain recombines TRBV4-2 with TRBJ2-7; 8 positions agree with TRBD2. This CDR3 comprises 15 residues. The germline V gene encodes CDR1 LGHNA and CDR2 YNFKEQ. The V segment lost 0 bases and the J segment 2 bases; nucleotides outside the gene matches: 3. The CDR3 DNA follows: TGTGCCAGCAGCCAAGAGGCGGGGGGCCCCTACGAGCAGTACTTC. Amino acid sequence: CASSQEAGGPYEQYF.

This chain links TRBV6-1 with TRBJ2-7, with a possible D match to TRBD2 (5 bases). The length of the CDR3 is 11 residues. Germline lookup yields CDR1 MNHNS and CDR2 SASEGT. Deletions cut 2 bases from V and 11 bases from J, with 10 bases between. Here the CDR3 reads CASSELVGEYF. CDR3 coding DNA: TGTGCCAGCAGTGAACTGGTCGGGGAGTACTTC.

Notes on this clonotype: Being one base from a much bigger clone, this may be a read error. CDR3 residues: CASSYSSDGQFF. CDR3 coding DNA: TGTGCCAGCAGTTACTCTTCCGATGGGCAGTTCTTC. V gene TRBV6-2 or TRBV6-3 combines with J gene TRBJ2-1, with no clear D. Germline V lookup: CDR1 MNHEY, CDR2 SVGEGT. V gave up 0 bases and J gave up 12 bases, with 9 bases separating them. This CDR3 region has 12 residues.

The rearrangement uses TRBV7-2 and TRBJ1-1; D is unclear. Trimming removed 7 bases from V and 6 bases from J, with 3 bases in between. Germline V gives CDR1 SGHTA, CDR2 FQGNSA. CDR3 length: 9 residues. The CDR3 nucleotides are TGTGCCAGCACCCCTGAAGCTTTCTTT. It yields the protein CASTPEAFF.

The V and J genes are TRBV6-2 or TRBV6-3 and TRBJ2-7; 8 bases match TRBD2. Germline V lookup: CDR1 MNHEY, CDR2 SVGEGT. The V segment lost 7 bases and the J segment 2 bases; nucleotides outside the gene matches: 4. The CDR3 has 13 residues. The CDR3 is CASTTSGPYEQYF. The CDR3 DNA follows: TGTGCCAGCACCACTAGCGGCCCCTACGAGCAGTACTTC.

The chain couples TRBV9 to TRBJ1-6, with no clear D. CDR1 is SGDLS and CDR2 is YYNGEE in the germline V gene. V was trimmed by 0 bases and J by 8 bases, leaving 6 bases between them. This CDR3 spans 13 amino acids. This chain's CDR3 is CASSVAFDSPLHF. CDR3 coding DNA: TGTGCCAGCAGCGTAGCATTTGATTCACCCCTCCACTTT.

This clonotype appeared many times. This chain's CDR3 is CSAPQSGRGFF. The CDR3 coding sequence is TGCAGTGCCCCCCAATCGGGGAGGGGGTTCTTC. This chain links TRBV20-1 with TRBJ2-1; 7 bases are shared with TRBD2. V was pared by 6 bases and J by 15 bases, with 11 bases of the junction left unmatched. The CDR3 runs 11 residues. Germline-derived CDR1 and CDR2 are DFQATT and SNEGSKA (reference sequence).

On this clonotype: One end of the junction is discordant with germline, which a read error may explain. CDR3 bases: TGCAGTGCTAACAGGATGGTCTATGGCGGGGAGCCGTTTTTT. This gives the protein CSANRMVYGGEPFF. The J gene is TRBJ2-2, the V gene TRBV20-1; a weak D match, TRBD2 (6 bases). The CDR3 spans 14 residues. In germline, CDR1 is DFQATT, CDR2 SNEGSKA (reference sequence).

The chain is built from TRBV20-1 and TRBJ1-2, with 9 nucleotides matching TRBD1. J lost 6 bases, V lost 6 bases, and 26 bases had no gene match. From germline, CDR1 is DFQATT and CDR2 SNEGSKA (reference sequence). This CDR3 has 19 amino acids. DNA for the CDR3: TGCAGTGCCAGCAGTCCCTCGGGAGGACAGGGGAACGGTCCTGATGGCTACACCTTC. This translates into CSASSPSGGQGNGPDGYTF.

The rearrangement uses TRBV25-1 and TRBJ2-2; a possible D gene is TRBD2 (6 bases). The length of the CDR3 is 16 residues. CDR1 and CDR2 (germline): MGHDK, SYGVNS. The V gene lost 2 bases and the J gene lost 0 bases, with 10 bases spanning the gap. CDR3: CASSENAGPNTGELFF. As DNA, the CDR3 is TGTGCCAGCAGTGAAAACGCGGGGCCGAACACCGGGGAGCTGTTTTTT.

The V gene is TRBV10-1, the J gene TRBJ2-7; perhaps TRBD2 as D (6 bases). CDR1 and CDR2 (germline): WNHNN, SYGVQD (reference sequence). The CDR3 sequence is 13 residues long. Trimming took off 2 bases at V and 6 bases at J, with 11 bases between the two ends. The CDR3 DNA follows: TGCGCCAGCAGTGAGGTCGGGGGTCTCGAGCAGTACTTC. Its protein is CASSEVGGLEQYF.

This sequence joins TRBV15 and TRBJ2-5; D uncertain. CDR3 size: 12 residues. Trimming took 6 bases from V and 3 from J, leaving 8 bases between them. Germline V lookup: CDR1 LNHNV, CDR2 YYDKDF (reference sequence). The CDR3 spells CATSGSEETQYF. Written as DNA, the CDR3 is TGTGCCACCAGTGGGTCCGAAGAGACCCAGTACTTC.

The chain uses TRBV2 and TRBJ1-2; D not certain. V was pared by 1 base and J by 5 bases, with 5 bases between. This CDR3 has 12 residues. In germline, CDR1 is SNHLY, CDR2 FYNNEI. The CDR3 is CASSEGSYGYTF. DNA of the CDR3: TGTGCCAGCAGTGAAGGGAGTTATGGCTACACCTTC.

This clonotype was seen just once. This chain joins TRBV20-1 and TRBJ2-5; D might be TRBD1 (6 bases). This CDR3 is built from 15 residues. Germline assignment: CDR1 DFQATT and CDR2 SNEGSKA (reference sequence). The V gene lost 6 bases and the J gene lost 0 bases, with 17 bases spanning the gap. CDR3 sequence reads: CSASSPRDNQETQYF. The CDR3 nucleotides are TGCAGTGCCAGCAGTCCTCGGGACAACCAAGAGACCCAGTACTTC.

In its sample, this clonotype was seen a few times. The V and J genes are TRBV27 and TRBJ2-7, with TRBD2 matching 13 bases. The germline CDR1 and CDR2 sequences are MNHEY and SMNVEV (reference sequence). J was trimmed by 4 bases and V by 5 bases; bases with no gene match: 8. This CDR3 spans 16 amino acids. The CDR3 loop is CASSPIATSGRYEQYF. The CDR3, as DNA: TGTGCCAGCAGTCCGATCGCGACTAGCGGGAGGTACGAGCAGTACTTC.

This chain connects TRBV25-1 to TRBJ2-3; 12 nucleotides line up with TRBD2. CDR3 length equals 18 residues. V lost 6 bases to trimming and J lost 3 bases; unmatched junction nucleotides: 13. CDR1 and CDR2 from the germline V gene are MGHDK and SYGVNS. The CDR3 coding sequence is TGTGCCAGCAGCTTACTAGCGGGAGGCCTAACCGAGACAGATACGCAGTATTTT. Protein product: CASSLLAGGLTETDTQYF.